The 2 T cell receptor beta chains below were found in one sample sequenced in a study of cytomegalovirus exposure and HLA in healthy donors. With 60 Vbeta and 13 Jbeta primers, the PCR was carried out. Clones were read by immunoSEQ multiplex PCR, and TCRdb kept only the in-frame ones, dropping some. The sample includes under 200,000 clones, about 76% of them seen just once. The specimen was PBMCs. These receptors all come from a woman between 18 and 30 years old in good health and CMV-seropositive.

This clone was counted only a few times. This rearrangement joins TRBV7-9 to TRBJ2-7; D possibly corresponds to TRBD2 (6 bases). This CDR3 has 16 residues. Germline V gene data show CDR1 as SEHNR and CDR2 as FQNEAQ (reference sequence). Trimming took 5 bases from V and 5 from J, leaving 22 bases between them. CDR3 region: CASSPSAGPSFDEQYF. The CDR3 DNA sequence: TGTGCCAGCAGCCCCTCTGCGGGACCGTCTTTCGACGAGCAGTACTTC.

V gene TRBV6-4 combines with J gene TRBJ1-2; the match to TRBD1 covers 9 bases. The CDR3 is 16 residues long. The germline V gene has CDR1 MRHNA and CDR2 SNTAGT. V shed 2 bases and J 8 bases; nucleotides not matched to a gene: 12. The CDR3 protein is CASSDPRYRGRGGYTF. The DNA of the CDR3 is TGTGCCAGCAGTGACCCTCGTTACAGGGGGCGCGGAGGCTACACCTTC.